This T cell receptor (beta chain) was recorded in a study of blood T cells in healthy people across ages. Combining a sample-barcoded 5' primer with a J-beta primer mix, a second PCR ran for roughly 6 to 11 cycles. TCRdb called the 5' RACE reads again in MiXCR, with one record for every CDR3 protein. Of approximately 810,000 distinct CDR3 sequences listed, less than 35% are singletons. Germline CDR1 is DFQATT and CDR2 is SNEGSKA (reference sequence). The junction had 13 bases not matched to a gene; V was cut back by 1 base and J by 13 bases. This CDR3 spans 15 amino acids. The receptor's source is an elderly woman in good health. The material sequenced was blood. This rearrangement joins TRBV20-1 to TRBJ2-1; 10 nucleotides align to TRBD2. CDR3: CSARVGTSGKETQFF. The CDR3 DNA reads TGCAGTGCTAGAGTAGGAACTAGCGGGAAAGAGACCCAGTTCTTC.